A selection of T cell receptor beta chains follows, all from one sample in a study of OX40 agonist ivuxolimab in advanced cancers. The method was immunoSEQ multiplex PCR; TCRdb's version includes in-frame clones alone and lacks a portion of them. This table has 100,000 to 150,000 clones, around nine tenths appearing once. The material sequenced was CD4+ or CD8+ T cells sorted from blood, taken in a trial of the OX40 agonist ivuxolimab. Every receptor here comes from an adult with an advanced solid tumor such as melanoma, head and neck, liver or kidney cancer. The CDR3 runs from the conserved cysteine through the conserved F or W. Fields, in order: V gene, D gene, clone size, J gene, CDR3 protein, CDR3 DNA. A D gene is named only where the DNA matches it firmly. Clone size is shown for a subset of rows, as once, few, many or a class of expanded clone.

V: TRBV5-4
D: TRBD2
size: .
J: TRBJ2-1
CDR3: CASRGDAGGPRGEQFF
DNA: TGTGCCAGCAGGGGGGACGCGGGGGGACCTAGAGGTGAGCAGTTCTTC

V: TRBV9
D: TRBD2
size: .
J: TRBJ2-7
CDR3: CASSVSGLAGGYEQYF
DNA: TGTGCCAGCAGCGTCAGTGGACTAGCGGGAGGGTACGAGCAGTACTTC

V: TRBV5-4
D: TRBD2
size: .
J: TRBJ2-5
CDR3: CASSERLALQETQYF
DNA: TGTGCCAGCAGCGAGAGACTAGCTCTGCAAGAGACCCAGTACTTC

V: TRBV7-2
D: TRBD2
size: .
J: TRBJ2-3
CDR3: CASSLPIAGGNTQYF
DNA: TGTGCCAGCAGCTTGCCCATAGCGGGAGGGAATACGCAGTATTTT

V: TRBV19
D: TRBD2
size: .
J: TRBJ2-3
CDR3: CASREASGSLDTQYF
DNA: TGTGCCAGTAGGGAGGCTAGCGGGAGTCTAGATACGCAGTATTTT

V: TRBV30
D: .
size: .
J: TRBJ2-7
CDR3: CAWSYGQSYEQYF
DNA: TGTGCCTGGAGTTACGGACAGTCCTACGAGCAGTACTTC

V: TRBV27
D: .
size: once
J: TRBJ2-1
CDR3: CASSLLAPAYNEQFF
DNA: TGTGCCAGCAGTTTATTAGCTCCCGCTTACAATGAGCAGTTCTTC

V: TRBV9
D: TRBD2
size: .
J: TRBJ2-5
CDR3: CASSVGVTSGGGRLAQETQYF
DNA: TGTGCCAGCAGCGTAGGTGTGACTAGCGGGGGAGGGCGCTTGGCCCAAGAGACCCAGTACTTC

V: TRBV11-2
D: .
size: .
J: TRBJ1-2
CDR3: CASSLTGGWNYGYTF
DNA: TGTGCCAGCAGCTTAACGGGGGGCTGGAACTATGGCTACACCTTC

V: TRBV7-9
D: .
size: once
J: TRBJ1-5
CDR3: CASSAQGRGGNQPQHF
DNA: TGTGCCAGCAGCGCCCAGGGCAGGGGAGGCAATCAGCCCCAGCATTTT

V: TRBV5-6
D: .
size: .
J: TRBJ2-1
CDR3: CASSLRTRSYNEQFF
DNA: TGTGCCAGCAGCTTGCGGACTCGCTCCTACAATGAGCAGTTCTTC

V: TRBV19
D: TRBD1
size: .
J: TRBJ1-1
CDR3: CASSMRQGRITEAFF
DNA: TGTGCCAGTAGTATGCGACAGGGGAGGATCACTGAAGCTTTCTTT

V: TRBV5-4
D: TRBD1
size: .
J: TRBJ2-6
CDR3: CASSSGQGPSGANVLTF
DNA: TGTGCCAGCAGCTCCGGACAGGGCCCCTCTGGGGCCAACGTCCTGACTTTC

V: TRBV28
D: .
size: .
J: TRBJ2-1
CDR3: CASSARWRGPHPYNEQFF
DNA: TGTGCCAGCAGTGCCCGTTGGAGGGGCCCCCACCCCTACAATGAGCAGTTCTTC

V: TRBV28
D: TRBD1
size: .
J: TRBJ1-5
CDR3: CASSLGQGGNQPQHF
DNA: TGTGCCAGCAGTTTAGGACAGGGGGGGAATCAGCCCCAGCATTTT

V: TRBV5-6
D: .
size: .
J: TRBJ2-5
CDR3: CASSLDLKTQYF
DNA: TGTGCCAGCAGCTTGGACTTGAAGACCCAGTACTTC

V: TRBV18
D: TRBD1
size: .
J: TRBJ1-5
CDR3: CASSPSTGAHQPQHF
DNA: TGTGCCAGCTCACCAAGCACAGGGGCCCATCAGCCCCAGCATTTT

V: TRBV4-1
D: .
size: .
J: TRBJ2-7
CDR3: CASSQDLRATGAASSYEQYF
DNA: TGCGCCAGCAGCCAAGATCTAAGAGCTACAGGAGCGGCTAGCTCCTACGAGCAGTACTTC

V: TRBV28
D: .
size: .
J: TRBJ1-1
CDR3: CASSLTGKRLNTEAFF
DNA: TGTGCCAGCAGTTTAACGGGGAAAAGGCTGAACACTGAAGCTTTCTTT

V: TRBV5-4
D: .
size: few
J: TRBJ2-1
CDR3: CASSSREKGYEQFF
DNA: TGTGCCAGCAGCTCGAGGGAGAAAGGATATGAGCAGTTCTTC

V: TRBV10-3
D: .
size: .
J: TRBJ2-7
CDR3: CAISESALRTSYEQYF
DNA: TGTGCCATCAGTGAGTCGGCACTTAGGACCTCCTACGAGCAGTACTTC

V: TRBV28
D: .
size: .
J: TRBJ2-5
CDR3: CASSLLERLTSPPSQETQYF
DNA: TGTGCCAGCAGCCTACTTGAGCGGCTTACGTCTCCTCCTTCCCAAGAGACCCAGTACTTC

V: TRBV7-2
D: TRBD1
size: .
J: TRBJ1-5
CDR3: CASSSGTASQPQHF
DNA: TGTGCCAGCAGCTCCGGGACAGCATCCCAGCCCCAGCATTTT

V: TRBV7-3
D: .
size: .
J: TRBJ1-2
CDR3: CASSPVGTNYGYTF
DNA: TGTGCCAGCAGCCCCGTGGGTACTAACTATGGCTACACCTTC

V: TRBV27
D: .
size: .
J: TRBJ2-2
CDR3: CASHKTSDAGELFF
DNA: TGTGCCAGCCACAAAACTTCGGACGCCGGGGAGCTGTTTTTT

V: TRBV4-1
D: TRBD2
size: .
J: TRBJ2-7
CDR3: CASSQVPSGRGEQYF
DNA: TGCGCCAGCAGCCAAGTACCTAGCGGGAGGGGCGAGCAGTACTTC

V: TRBV6-5
D: .
size: .
J: TRBJ2-4
CDR3: CASSFRAEGNIQYF
DNA: TGTGCCAGCAGTTTCCGGGCCGAGGGAAACATTCAGTACTTC

V: TRBV19
D: .
size: once
J: TRBJ1-1
CDR3: CASSISNTRNTEAFF
DNA: TGTGCCAGTAGTATTAGTAACACCAGGAACACTGAAGCTTTCTTT

V: TRBV28
D: .
size: .
J: TRBJ1-2
CDR3: CAIYIGEQANYGYTF
DNA: TGTGCCATCTATATAGGGGAGCAAGCTAACTATGGCTACACCTTC

V: TRBV6-1
D: TRBD1
size: once
J: TRBJ1-2
CDR3: CASGLGQGGYTF
DNA: TGTGCCAGCGGACTTGGACAGGGAGGCTACACCTTC

V: TRBV19
D: .
size: .
J: TRBJ1-4
CDR3: CASSEGTPNEKLFF
DNA: TGTGCCAGTAGTGAAGGGACCCCAAATGAAAAACTGTTTTTT

V: TRBV27
D: .
size: .
J: TRBJ2-7
CDR3: CASTEQGGSYEQYF
DNA: TGTGCCAGCACCGAACAGGGGGGGTCCTACGAGCAGTACTTC

V: TRBV5-1
D: TRBD2
size: .
J: TRBJ2-5
CDR3: CASSLDPSGSWETQYF
DNA: TGCGCCAGCAGCTTGGATCCTAGCGGGAGTTGGGAGACCCAGTACTTC

V: TRBV4-2
D: .
size: once
J: TRBJ2-2
CDR3: CASSQDGGRGTGELFF
DNA: TGTGCCAGCAGCCAAGATGGCGGTAGGGGCACCGGGGAGCTGTTTTTT

V: TRBV4-3
D: .
size: .
J: TRBJ2-7
CDR3: CASSQVRDHEQYF
DNA: TGCGCCAGCAGCCAAGTCAGGGACCACGAGCAGTACTTC

V: TRBV9
D: .
size: .
J: TRBJ2-1
CDR3: CASSSTRGAPYNEQFF
DNA: TGTGCCAGCAGCTCCACTCGGGGGGCCCCTTACAATGAGCAGTTCTTC

V: TRBV6-5
D: .
size: .
J: TRBJ1-3
CDR3: CASSRQTGLDTIYF
DNA: TGTGCCAGCAGTCGACAGACCGGGTTGGACACCATATATTTT

V: TRBV7-6
D: TRBD1
size: .
J: TRBJ1-5
CDR3: CASSTGTGNQPQHF
DNA: TGTGCCAGCAGCACCGGGACAGGCAATCAGCCCCAGCATTTT

V: TRBV7-2
D: .
size: .
J: TRBJ1-1
CDR3: CASSFQEAREAFF
DNA: TGTGCCAGCAGCTTTCAGGAGGCGCGCGAAGCTTTCTTT

V: TRBV29-1
D: .
size: .
J: TRBJ1-5
CDR3: CSAYSGGNQPQHF
DNA: TGCAGCGCGTACTCAGGGGGCAATCAGCCCCAGCATTTT

V: TRBV5-6
D: .
size: .
J: TRBJ1-5
CDR3: CASSWSKFGNQPQHF
DNA: TGTGCCAGCAGCTGGAGTAAGTTCGGCAATCAGCCCCAGCATTTT

V: TRBV7-8
D: .
size: once
J: TRBJ2-2
CDR3: CASSMRLAPGSCFF
DNA: .

V: TRBV10-3
D: TRBD1
size: .
J: TRBJ1-1
CDR3: CAIRKAGTENTEAFF
DNA: TGTGCCATCAGGAAGGCCGGGACAGAAAACACTGAAGCTTTCTTT

V: TRBV28
D: .
size: .
J: TRBJ1-4
CDR3: CASCRDIQFKLFF
DNA: TGTGCCAGCTGCCGGGACATACAATTTAAACTGTTTTTT

V: TRBV7-3
D: TRBD1
size: .
J: TRBJ2-7
CDR3: CASSYNRGYEQYF
DNA: TGTGCCAGCAGCTATAACAGGGGCTACGAGCAGTACTTC

V: TRBV19
D: .
size: .
J: TRBJ1-2
CDR3: CASSIGEGIRGYTF
DNA: TGTGCCAGTAGTATAGGGGAGGGGATTCGGGGCTACACCTTC

V: TRBV5-4
D: .
size: .
J: TRBJ2-2
CDR3: CASSFGYTGELFF
DNA: TGTGCCAGCAGCTTCGGGTACACCGGGGAGCTGTTTTTT

V: TRBV6-5
D: TRBD1
size: .
J: TRBJ2-3
CDR3: CASREQGASDTQYF
DNA: TGTGCCAGCAGAGAACAGGGGGCCTCAGATACGCAGTATTTT

V: TRBV15
D: .
size: .
J: TRBJ1-5
CDR3: CATSRGPGNQPQHF
DNA: TGTGCCACCAGCAGAGGACCGGGCAATCAGCCCCAGCATTTT

V: TRBV5-5
D: TRBD1
size: .
J: TRBJ2-7
CDR3: CASSWGTGVEQYF
DNA: TGTGCCAGCAGCTGGGGGACAGGGGTCGAGCAGTACTTC

V: TRBV28
D: TRBD1
size: .
J: TRBJ2-7
CDR3: CASSARDREIYEQYF
DNA: TGTGCCAGCAGTGCTCGGGACAGGGAGATCTACGAGCAGTACTTC

V: TRBV19
D: .
size: .
J: TRBJ1-5
CDR3: CASSIAIRGSQHF
DNA: TGTGCCAGTAGTATAGCTATAAGGGGTAGCCAGCATTTT

V: TRBV27
D: .
size: .
J: TRBJ2-3
CDR3: CASSLARGDTQYF
DNA: TGTGCCAGCAGCCTGGCCCGGGGAGATACGCAGTATTTT

V: TRBV11-3
D: .
size: few
J: TRBJ2-3
CDR3: CASSSRRLGADTQYF
DNA: TGTGCCAGCAGCTCCAGACGGCTAGGGGCAGATACGCAGTATTTT

V: TRBV19
D: TRBD2
size: .
J: TRBJ2-3
CDR3: CASSPRGAREGSDTQYF
DNA: TGTGCCAGTAGTCCCCGGGGGGCGCGGGAGGGTTCGGATACGCAGTATTTT

V: TRBV9
D: .
size: once
J: TRBJ1-1
CDR3: CASSVESRGEAFF
DNA: TGTGCCAGCAGCGTAGAGAGTCGAGGTGAAGCTTTCTTT

V: TRBV19
D: TRBD2
size: once
J: TRBJ2-1
CDR3: CASREGRGTYNEQFF
DNA: TGTGCCAGTAGGGAGGGGCGGGGGACCTACAATGAGCAGTTCTTC

V: TRBV18
D: TRBD1
size: .
J: TRBJ1-1
CDR3: CASSPPATGGWIITEAFF
DNA: TGTGCCAGCTCACCTCCGGCAACAGGGGGCTGGATAATCACTGAAGCTTTCTTT

V: TRBV6-5
D: TRBD1
size: once
J: TRBJ2-7
CDR3: CASSYSVGTGGNEQYF
DNA: TGTGCCAGCAGTTACTCGGTCGGGACAGGGGGGAACGAGCAGTACTTC